The present entry profiles one TCR beta chain with its context. Its antigen is undetermined. Profiling relied on immunoSEQ multiplex PCR, and the TCRdb table lists in-frame clones only, not all of them. The sample has about 150,000 clones; 70% to 90% are singletons. The data were taken from a study of cytomegalovirus exposure and HLA in healthy donors. Study results and limitations: The study labeled 170 or so TCR beta chains cytomegalovirus-associated. The dataset shows that most TCR sequences were rare, while some public TCRs occurred in many donors.

An approximately 130-subject validation cohort, separate from the approximately 720-subject first cohort, supplied the donors. This CDR3 is 15 amino acids long. CDR1 and CDR2 from the germline V gene are SNHLY and FYNNEI. Trimming left V 3 bases short and J 1 base short, with 12 bases between. This chain uses TRBV2 with TRBJ2-5; D is perhaps TRBD2 (6 bases). This TCR was recovered from a human donor in good health. The sample was PBMCs. This CDR3 reads CASSEEGPTQETQYF. The CDR3 DNA follows: TGTGCCAGCAGTGAGGAGGGGCCCACCCAAGAGACCCAGTACTTC. Full variable domain (remainder filled in from reference TRBV2 and TRBJ2-5): EPEVTQTPSHQVTQMGQEVILRCVPISNHLYFYWYRQILGQKVEFLVSFYNNEISEKSEIFDDQFSVERPDGSNFTLKIRSTKLEDSAMYFCASSEEGPTQETQYFGPGTRLLVL.